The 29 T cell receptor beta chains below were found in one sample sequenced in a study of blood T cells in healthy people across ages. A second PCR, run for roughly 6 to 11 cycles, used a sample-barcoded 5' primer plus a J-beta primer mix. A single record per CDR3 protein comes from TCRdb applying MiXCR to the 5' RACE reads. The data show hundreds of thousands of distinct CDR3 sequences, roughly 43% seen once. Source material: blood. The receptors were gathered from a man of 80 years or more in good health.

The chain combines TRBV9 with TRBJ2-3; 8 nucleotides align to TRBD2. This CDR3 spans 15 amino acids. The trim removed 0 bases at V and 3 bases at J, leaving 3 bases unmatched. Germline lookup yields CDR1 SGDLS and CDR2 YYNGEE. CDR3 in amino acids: CASSVASGLTDTQYF. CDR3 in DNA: TGTGCCAGCAGCGTAGCTAGCGGGCTAACAGATACGCAGTATTTT.

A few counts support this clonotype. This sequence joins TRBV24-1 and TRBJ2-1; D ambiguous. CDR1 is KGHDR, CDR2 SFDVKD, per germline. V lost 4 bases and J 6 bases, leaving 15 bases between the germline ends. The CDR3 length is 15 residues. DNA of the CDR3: TGTGCCACCAGTGAACCCGGCCAGAAGGGCAATGAGCAGTTCTTC. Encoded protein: CATSEPGQKGNEQFF.

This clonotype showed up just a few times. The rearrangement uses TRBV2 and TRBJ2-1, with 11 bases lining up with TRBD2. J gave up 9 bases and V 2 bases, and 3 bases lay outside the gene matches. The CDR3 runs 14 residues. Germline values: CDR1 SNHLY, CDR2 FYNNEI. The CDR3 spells CASSENSGRVEQFF. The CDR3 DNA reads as TGTGCCAGCAGTGAAAATAGCGGGAGGGTTGAGCAGTTCTTC.

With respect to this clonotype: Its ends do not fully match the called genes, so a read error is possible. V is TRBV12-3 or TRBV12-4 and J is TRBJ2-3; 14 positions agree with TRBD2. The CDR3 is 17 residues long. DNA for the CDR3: TGTGCCAGCAGTTTCCCCAGGACTAGCGGGGGGAAAGATACGCCGTATTTT. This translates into CASSFPRTSGGKDTPYF.

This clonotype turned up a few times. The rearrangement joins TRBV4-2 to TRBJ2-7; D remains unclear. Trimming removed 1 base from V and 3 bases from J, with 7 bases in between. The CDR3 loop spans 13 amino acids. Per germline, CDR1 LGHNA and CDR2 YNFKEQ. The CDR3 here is CASSQVVLYEQYF. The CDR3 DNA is TGTGCCAGCAGCCAAGTCGTCCTCTACGAGCAGTACTTC.

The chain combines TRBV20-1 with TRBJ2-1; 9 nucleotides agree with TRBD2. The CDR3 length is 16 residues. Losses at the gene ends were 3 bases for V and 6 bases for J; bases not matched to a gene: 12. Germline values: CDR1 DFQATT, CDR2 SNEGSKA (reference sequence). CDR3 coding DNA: TGCAGTGCTAGCAATTGGGCTAGCGGGAAGAGCAATGAGCAGTTCTTC. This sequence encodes CSASNWASGKSNEQFF.

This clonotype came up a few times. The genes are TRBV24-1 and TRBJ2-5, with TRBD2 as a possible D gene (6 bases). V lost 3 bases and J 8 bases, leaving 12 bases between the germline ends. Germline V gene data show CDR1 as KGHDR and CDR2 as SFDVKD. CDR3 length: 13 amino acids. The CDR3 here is CATSDAGRPTQYF. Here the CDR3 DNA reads TGTGCCACCAGTGATGCGGGACGGCCCACCCAGTACTTC.

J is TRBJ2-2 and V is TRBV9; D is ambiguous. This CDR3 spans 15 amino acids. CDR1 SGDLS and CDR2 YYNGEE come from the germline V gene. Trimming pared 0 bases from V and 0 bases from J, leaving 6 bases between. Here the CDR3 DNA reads TGTGCCAGCAGCGTAGTGGACGCGAACACCGGGGAGCTGTTTTTT. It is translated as CASSVVDANTGELFF.

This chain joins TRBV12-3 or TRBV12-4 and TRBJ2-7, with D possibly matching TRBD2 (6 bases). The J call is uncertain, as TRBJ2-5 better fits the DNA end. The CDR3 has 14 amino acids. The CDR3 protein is CASTTPGLQETQYF. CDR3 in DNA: TGTGCCAGCACGACCCCGGGACTCCAAGAGACCCAGTACTTC.

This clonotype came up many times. The CDR3 nucleotides read TGTGCCAGCAGTTTAGTGGGGGGAAGTAGAGATACGCAGTATTTT. Encoded protein: CASSLVGGSRDTQYF. The rearrangement joins TRBV12-3 or TRBV12-4 to TRBJ2-3, with D perhaps TRBD2 (6 bases). The CDR3 is made up of 15 amino acids. V lost 1 base and J 5 bases, leaving 13 bases between the germline ends.

CDR3 in amino acids: CAWSVDSGWYEQYF. The DNA for the CDR3 is TGTGCCTGGAGTGTGGACTCTGGGTGGTACGAGCAGTACTTC. This rearrangement joins TRBV30 to TRBJ2-7, with TRBD2 as a possible D gene (5 bases). Trimming pared 0 bases from V and 4 bases from J, leaving 13 bases between. In germline, CDR1 is GTSNPN, CDR2 SVGIG (reference sequence). The CDR3 loop spans 14 amino acids. Full variable domain (remainder filled in from reference TRBV30 and TRBJ2-7): SQTIHQWPATLVQPVGSPLSLECTVEGTSNPNLYWYRQAAGRGLQLLFYSVGIGQISSEVPQNLSASRPQDRQFILSSKKLLLSDSGFYLCAWSVDSGWYEQYFGPGTRLTVT.

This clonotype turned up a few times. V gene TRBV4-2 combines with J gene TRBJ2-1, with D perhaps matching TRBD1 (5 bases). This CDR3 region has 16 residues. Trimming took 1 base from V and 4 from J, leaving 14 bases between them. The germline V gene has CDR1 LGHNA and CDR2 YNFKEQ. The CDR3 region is CASSQAQGAAYNEQFF. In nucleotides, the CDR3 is TGTGCCAGCAGCCAAGCTCAGGGTGCTGCGTACAATGAGCAGTTCTTC.

CDR3 sequence: CASSYSLGTYEQYF. Written as DNA, the CDR3 is TGTGCCAGCAGTTACTCCTTAGGGACCTACGAGCAGTACTTC. V gene TRBV6-2 or TRBV6-3 combines with J gene TRBJ2-7, with D unclear. This CDR3 is 14 amino acids long. Germline CDR1 MNHEY, CDR2 SVGEGT. The V end lost 0 bases, the J end lost 2 bases, and 8 bases lay between the germline ends.

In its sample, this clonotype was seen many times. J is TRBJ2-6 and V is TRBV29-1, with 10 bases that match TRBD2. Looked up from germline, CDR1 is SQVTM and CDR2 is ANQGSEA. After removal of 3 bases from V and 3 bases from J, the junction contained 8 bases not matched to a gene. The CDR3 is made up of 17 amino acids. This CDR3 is CSVESSGGTSGANVLTF. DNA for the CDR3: TGCAGCGTTGAGTCTAGCGGGGGAACCAGTGGGGCCAACGTCCTGACTTTC.

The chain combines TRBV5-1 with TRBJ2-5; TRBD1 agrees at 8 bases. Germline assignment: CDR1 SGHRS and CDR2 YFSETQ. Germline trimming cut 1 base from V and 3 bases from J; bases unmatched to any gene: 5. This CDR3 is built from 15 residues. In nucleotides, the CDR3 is TGCGCCAGCAGCTTGCCTCTGACAGGGGAAGAGACCCAGTACTTC. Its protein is CASSLPLTGEETQYF.

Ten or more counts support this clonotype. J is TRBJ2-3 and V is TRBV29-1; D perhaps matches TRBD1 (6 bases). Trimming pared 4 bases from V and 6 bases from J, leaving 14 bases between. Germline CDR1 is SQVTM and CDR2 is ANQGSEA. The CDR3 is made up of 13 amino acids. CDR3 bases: TGCAGCGTTGTCGGACCGCAGGGGGATACGCAGTATTTT. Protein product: CSVVGPQGDTQYF.

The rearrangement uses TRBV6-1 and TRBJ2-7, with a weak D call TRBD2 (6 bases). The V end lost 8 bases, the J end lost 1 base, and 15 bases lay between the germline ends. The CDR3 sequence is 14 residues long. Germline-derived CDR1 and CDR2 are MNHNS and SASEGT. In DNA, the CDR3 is TGTGCCAGCGGAGGGCAGTTTCTTTCCTACGAGCAGTACTTC. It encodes CASGGQFLSYEQYF.

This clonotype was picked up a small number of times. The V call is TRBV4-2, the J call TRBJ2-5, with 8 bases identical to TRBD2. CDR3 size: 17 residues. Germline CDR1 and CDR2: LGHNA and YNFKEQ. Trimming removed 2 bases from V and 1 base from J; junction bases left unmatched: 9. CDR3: CASSQQYTRGGQETQYF. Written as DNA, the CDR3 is TGTGCCAGCAGCCAACAATATACCCGGGGGGGCCAAGAGACCCAGTACTTC.

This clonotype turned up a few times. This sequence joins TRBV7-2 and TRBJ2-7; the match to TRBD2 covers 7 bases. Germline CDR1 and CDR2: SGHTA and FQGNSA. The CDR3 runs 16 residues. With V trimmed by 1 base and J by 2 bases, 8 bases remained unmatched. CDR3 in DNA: TGTGCCAGCAGCTTAGGGTCTAGCGGCGTTACCTACGAGCAGTACTTC. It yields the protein CASSLGSSGVTYEQYF.

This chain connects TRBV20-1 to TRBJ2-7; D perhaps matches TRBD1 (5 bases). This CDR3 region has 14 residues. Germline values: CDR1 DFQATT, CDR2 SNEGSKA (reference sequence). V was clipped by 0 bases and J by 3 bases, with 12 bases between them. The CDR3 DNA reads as TGCAGTGCTAGAGACCCACAGACAGACTACGAGCAGTACTTC. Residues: CSARDPQTDYEQYF.

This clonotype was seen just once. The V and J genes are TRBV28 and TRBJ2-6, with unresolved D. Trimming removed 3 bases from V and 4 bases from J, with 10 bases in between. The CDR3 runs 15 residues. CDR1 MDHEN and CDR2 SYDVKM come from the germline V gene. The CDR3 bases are TGTGCCAGCAGTTTTTATGGGGTCGGGGCCAACGTCCTGACTTTC. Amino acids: CASSFYGVGANVLTF.

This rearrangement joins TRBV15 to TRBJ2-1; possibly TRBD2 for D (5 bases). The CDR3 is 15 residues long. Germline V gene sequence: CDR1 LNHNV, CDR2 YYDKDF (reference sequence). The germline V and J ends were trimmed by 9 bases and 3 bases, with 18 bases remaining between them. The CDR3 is CATFNSGYGYNEQFF. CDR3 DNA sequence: TGTGCCACTTTCAACTCGGGGTACGGCTACAATGAGCAGTTCTTC.

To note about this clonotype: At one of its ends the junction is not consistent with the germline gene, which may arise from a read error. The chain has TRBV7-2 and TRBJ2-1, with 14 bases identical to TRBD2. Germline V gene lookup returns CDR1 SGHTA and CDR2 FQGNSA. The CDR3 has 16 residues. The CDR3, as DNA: TGTGTCAGCAGCTTATCTGGGACTAGCGGGAGAAATGAGCAGTTCTTC. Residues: CVSSLSGTSGRNEQFF.

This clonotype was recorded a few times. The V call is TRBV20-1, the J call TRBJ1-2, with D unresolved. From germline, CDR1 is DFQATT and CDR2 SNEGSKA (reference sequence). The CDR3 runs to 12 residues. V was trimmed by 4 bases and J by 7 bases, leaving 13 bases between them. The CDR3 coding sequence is TGCAGTGCTACCGATGGTCAAAGTGGCTACACCTTC. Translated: CSATDGQSGYTF.

The CDR3 spells CASSSRDRIYEQYF. The CDR3 nucleotides read TGTGCCAGCAGTTCCCGGGACAGGATCTACGAGCAGTACTTC. The chain joins TRBV6-2 or TRBV6-3 to TRBJ2-7, with TRBD1 matching over 8 bases. CDR1 MNHEY and CDR2 SVGEGT come from the germline V gene. CDR3 length equals 14 residues. Unmatched junction bases numbered 5, after V lost 4 bases and J lost 3 bases.

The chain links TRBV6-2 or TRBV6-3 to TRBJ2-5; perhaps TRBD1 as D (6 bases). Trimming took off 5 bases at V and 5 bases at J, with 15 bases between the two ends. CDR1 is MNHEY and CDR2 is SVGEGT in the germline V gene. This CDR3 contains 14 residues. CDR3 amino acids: CASSKTGVRETQYF. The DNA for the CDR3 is TGTGCCAGCAGTAAGACAGGAGTCAGGGAGACCCAGTACTTC.

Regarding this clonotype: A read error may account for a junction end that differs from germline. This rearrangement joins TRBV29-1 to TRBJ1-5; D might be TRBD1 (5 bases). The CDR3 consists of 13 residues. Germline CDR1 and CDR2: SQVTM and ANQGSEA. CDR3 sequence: CSGEEGRDQPQHF. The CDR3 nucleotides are TGCAGCGGTGAAGAAGGCAGGGATCAGCCCCAGCATTTT.

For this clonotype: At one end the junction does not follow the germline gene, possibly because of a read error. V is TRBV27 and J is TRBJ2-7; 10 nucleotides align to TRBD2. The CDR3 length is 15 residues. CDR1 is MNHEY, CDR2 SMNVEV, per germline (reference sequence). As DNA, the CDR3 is TGTGCCAGCAGGGACCCTAGCGGGAGCTCCTACGAGCATTACTTC. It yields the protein CASRDPSGSSYEHYF.

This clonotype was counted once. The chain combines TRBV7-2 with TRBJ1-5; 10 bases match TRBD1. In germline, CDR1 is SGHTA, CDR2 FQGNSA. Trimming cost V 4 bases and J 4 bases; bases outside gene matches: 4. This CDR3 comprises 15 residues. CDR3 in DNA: TGTGCCAGCAGCTACCCGGGACAGGGGAATCAGCCCCAGCATTTT. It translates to CASSYPGQGNQPQHF.